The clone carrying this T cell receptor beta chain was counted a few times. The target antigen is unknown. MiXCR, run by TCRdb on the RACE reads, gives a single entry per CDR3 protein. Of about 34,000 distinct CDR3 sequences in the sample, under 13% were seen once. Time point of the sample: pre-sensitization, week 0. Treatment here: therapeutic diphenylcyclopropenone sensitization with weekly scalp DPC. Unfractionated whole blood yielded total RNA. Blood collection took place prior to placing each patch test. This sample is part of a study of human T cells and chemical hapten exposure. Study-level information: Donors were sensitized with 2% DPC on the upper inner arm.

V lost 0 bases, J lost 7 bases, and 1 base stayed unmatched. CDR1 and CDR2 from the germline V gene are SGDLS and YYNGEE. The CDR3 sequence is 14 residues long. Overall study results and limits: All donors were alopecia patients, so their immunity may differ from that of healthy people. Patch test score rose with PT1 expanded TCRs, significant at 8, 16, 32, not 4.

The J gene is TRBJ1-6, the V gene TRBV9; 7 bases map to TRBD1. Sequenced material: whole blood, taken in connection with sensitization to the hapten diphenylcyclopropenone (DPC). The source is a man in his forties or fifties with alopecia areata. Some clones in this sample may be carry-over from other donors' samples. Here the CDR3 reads CASSVETGNSPLHF. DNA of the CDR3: TGTGCCAGCAGCGTAGAGACAGGGAATTCACCCCTCCACTTT.